The 15 T cell receptor beta chains below come from one sample, sequenced in a study of T cells in Graves' hyperthyroidism and ophthalmopathy (dated by TCRdb to about 2019). Library generation was performed with multiplex PCR. Reads for this sample came from an Illumina HiSeq 2000. Amplification of TCR beta CDR3 regions was carried out from RNA transcripts. A first-round RT-PCR of the TCR CDR3 used the HTBI primer set with the Qiagen OneStep RT-PCR kit. The public reads were quality trimmed at Q25 with fastp and then assembled into clones with MiXCR by TCRdb, keeping productive beta chains. Duplicate CDR3 protein sequences are folded into a single record with the most common DNA and genes. The sample table contains over 500,000 distinct CDR3 sequences; only one count was recorded for around 43% of them. The leading ten clones occupy around 47% of the sample. Sequences were obtained from peripheral blood or thyroid tissue (not recorded which). Receptor source: an adult woman with Graves' disease, either hyperthyroidism or ophthalmopathy (not recorded which).

The sample holds a few counts of this clonotype. The chain joins TRBV15 to TRBJ1-6, with D maybe TRBD1 (5 bases). Germline V gene sequence: CDR1 LNHNV, CDR2 YYDKDF (reference sequence). The CDR3 spans 14 residues. The V end was cut by 0 bases, the J end by 7 bases, with 7 bases between. The CDR3, as DNA: TGTGCCACCAGCAGAGATCGGGGCAATTCACCCCTCCACTTT. It specifies CATSRDRGNSPLHF.

The chain has TRBV5-1 and TRBJ2-2; D possibly corresponds to TRBD2 (5 bases). Germline V gene sequence: CDR1 SGHRS, CDR2 YFSETQ. Trimming left V 2 bases short and J 2 bases short, with 7 bases between. This CDR3 contains 14 residues. CDR3 in DNA: TGCGCCAGCAGCTTCTCTAGCAACACCGGGGAGCTGTTTTTT. It specifies CASSFSSNTGELFF. The full variable domain, completed using reference TRBV5-1 and TRBJ2-2, is KAGVTQTPRYLIKTRGQQVTLSCSPISGHRSVSWYQQTPGQGLQFLFEYFSETQRNKGNFPGRFSGRQFSNSRSEMNVSTLELGDSALYLCASSFSSNTGELFFGEGSRLTVL.

This clonotype appeared a few times. The chain joins TRBV29-1 to TRBJ2-6; unclear D gene. V lost 4 bases and J lost 0, with 7 bases in between. The CDR3 is 14 amino acids. Germline V gene data show CDR1 as SQVTM and CDR2 as ANQGSEA. The CDR3 spells CSVANFSGANVLTF. CDR3 coding DNA: TGCAGCGTTGCAAACTTCTCTGGGGCCAACGTCCTGACTTTC.

This chain connects TRBV6-2 or TRBV6-3 to TRBJ1-5; tentative D call: TRBD1 (5 bases). This CDR3 has 16 residues. The V end lost 8 bases, the J end lost 2 bases, and 19 bases lay between the germline ends. Germline values: CDR1 MNHEY, CDR2 SVGEGT. The CDR3 DNA reads TGTGCCAGCTCGACTCTGACAGCAAAGGGCAATCAGCCCCAGCATTTT. The encoded protein is CASSTLTAKGNQPQHF.

Notes on this clonotype: Compared with germline, one end of the junction differs, possibly owing to a read error. The rearrangement links TRBV7-6 to TRBJ2-5, with 11 bases matching TRBD2. CDR3 length equals 15 residues. Germline lookup yields CDR1 SGHVS and CDR2 FNYEAQ. In DNA form, the CDR3 reads TGTGCTAGCAGCTCACTAGCGGGAGCTCGTGAGACCCAGTACTTC. The encoded protein is CASSSLAGARETQYF.

The chain has TRBV11-1 and TRBJ2-6; TRBD1 matches at 7 bases. CDR1 is SGHAT, CDR2 FQDESV, per germline (reference sequence). V trimming: 0 bases; J trimming: 4 bases; junction bases outside the gene matches: 6. The CDR3 totals 17 residues. As DNA, the CDR3 is TGTGCCAGCAGCTTAGCACAGGGGAACACCGGGGCCAACGTCCTGACTTTC. It encodes CASSLAQGNTGANVLTF.

The chain joins TRBV7-2 to TRBJ2-5, with unresolved D. Trimming cost V 4 bases and J 7 bases, with 19 bases left between them. The CDR3 loop spans 15 amino acids. The germline V gene encodes CDR1 SGHTA and CDR2 FQGNSA. CDR3 DNA: TGTGCCAGCAGCTCCACGTCGGGTGCCGGCGGGACCCAGTACTTC. Translated: CASSSTSGAGGTQYF.

The chain recombines TRBV29-1 with TRBJ2-7; unclear D gene. Germline-derived CDR1 and CDR2 are SQVTM and ANQGSEA. The germline V and J ends were trimmed by 6 bases and 7 bases, with 22 bases remaining between them. The CDR3 runs to 14 residues. CDR3 sequence: CSVGSGPPPQEQYF. The CDR3 nucleotides are TGCAGCGTGGGGTCGGGCCCACCTCCGCAGGAGCAGTACTTC.

V and J are TRBV2 and TRBJ1-1, with D perhaps TRBD1 (5 bases). This CDR3 comprises 14 residues. CDR1 is SNHLY, CDR2 FYNNEI, per germline. V was shortened by 1 base and J by 6 bases, with 12 bases between the two germline ends. CDR3 DNA: TGTGCCAGCAGTGAAGATGGCAGGGTGGCTGAAGCTTTCTTT. It translates to CASSEDGRVAEAFF.

The gene calls are TRBV25-1 and TRBJ2-7; possible D gene TRBD1, 6 bases. This CDR3 contains 12 residues. The V end lost 4 bases, the J end lost 6 bases, and 10 bases lay between the germline ends. Germline V gene data show CDR1 as MGHDK and CDR2 as SYGVNS. The CDR3: CASSGYRVEQYF. CDR3 bases: TGTGCCAGCAGTGGCTACAGGGTCGAGCAGTACTTC.

The chain has TRBV19 and TRBJ1-6; no reliable D call. V lost 9 bases and J 8 bases, leaving 17 bases between the germline ends. This CDR3 is 14 amino acids long. Germline V gene sequence: CDR1 LNHDA, CDR2 SQIVND (reference sequence). The CDR3 spells CASSLDPWDSPLHF. The DNA of the CDR3 is TGTGCCAGCAGCTTAGATCCTTGGGATTCACCCCTCCACTTT.

The chain couples TRBV29-1 to TRBJ1-2; 9 nucleotides align to TRBD1. This CDR3 region has 15 residues. Losses at the gene ends were 3 bases for V and 4 bases for J; bases not matched to a gene: 9. Per germline, CDR1 SQVTM and CDR2 ANQGSEA. The CDR3 protein is CSVEGGQGMGYGYTF. The DNA of the CDR3 is TGCAGCGTTGAGGGGGGACAGGGCATGGGCTATGGCTACACCTTC. Filled out from reference TRBV29-1 and TRBJ1-2, the complete variable domain reads SAVISQKPSRDICQRGTSLTIQCQVDSQVTMMFWYRQQPGQSLTLIATANQGSEATYESGFVIDKFPISRPNLTFSTLTVSNMSPEDSSIYLCSVEGGQGMGYGYTFGSGTRLTVV.

The table lists this clonotype with a count of one. This chain joins TRBV2 and TRBJ1-1; possible D gene TRBD1, 5 bases. The CDR3 consists of 17 residues. Trimming stripped 5 bases from V and 14 bases from J, with 33 bases between. From germline, CDR1 is SNHLY and CDR2 FYNNEI. The CDR3, as DNA: TGTGCCAGCAGTACCCACGAAGGGACTAGCGGAGACAATGAGCAGTTCTTT. It is translated as CASSTHEGTSGDNEQFF.

This clonotype was picked up a small number of times. The rearrangement joins TRBV2 to TRBJ2-2, with no clear D. CDR1 and CDR2 (germline): SNHLY, FYNNEI. The V end lost 5 bases, the J end lost 9 bases, and 7 bases lay between the germline ends. The CDR3 spans 11 residues. This CDR3 reads CASSPPRELFF. The CDR3 DNA is TGTGCCAGCAGTCCTCCCCGGGAGCTGTTTTTT.

This clonotype was counted once. This rearrangement joins TRBV9 to TRBJ1-2, with TRBD1 matching 8 bases. V gave up 0 bases and J gave up 8 bases; unmatched junction bases: 6. This CDR3 comprises 14 residues. CDR1 and CDR2 from the germline V gene are SGDLS and YYNGEE. The chain's CDR3 is CASSVGRGLGGYTF. DNA of the CDR3: TGTGCCAGCAGCGTAGGCAGGGGGCTGGGCGGCTACACCTTC.